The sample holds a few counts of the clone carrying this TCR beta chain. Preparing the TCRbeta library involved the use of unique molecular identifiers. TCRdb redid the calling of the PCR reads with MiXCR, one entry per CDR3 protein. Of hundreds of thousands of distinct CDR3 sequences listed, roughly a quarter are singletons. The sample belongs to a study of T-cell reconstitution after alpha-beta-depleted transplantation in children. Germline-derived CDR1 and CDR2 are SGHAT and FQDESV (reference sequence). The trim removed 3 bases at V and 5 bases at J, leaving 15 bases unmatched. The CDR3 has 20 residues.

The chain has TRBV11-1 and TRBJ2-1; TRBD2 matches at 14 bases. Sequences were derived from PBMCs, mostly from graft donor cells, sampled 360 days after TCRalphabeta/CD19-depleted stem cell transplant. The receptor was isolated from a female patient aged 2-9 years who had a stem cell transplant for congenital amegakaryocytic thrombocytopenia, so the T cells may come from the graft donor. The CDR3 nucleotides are TGTGCCAGCAGCTTGACTAGCGGGAGGGCCGGTTCGTTCCCGCACAATGAGCAGTTCTTC. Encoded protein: CASSLTSGRAGSFPHNEQFF.